This TCR beta chain was sequenced for a study of T cells in Graves' hyperthyroidism and ophthalmopathy. Many counts were recorded for this clonotype. RNA transcripts yielded amplified TCR beta CDR3 regions. The HTBI primer set served for first-round RT-PCR of the TCR CDR3. MiXCR, applied by TCRdb to the multiplex PCR reads, yields one record per CDR3 protein. This table holds approximately 400,000 distinct CDR3 sequences, approximately 25% found once. The CDR3 covers 17 residues. Germline loops: CDR1 SGHAT, CDR2 FQNNGV. Trimming left V 3 bases short and J 0 bases short, with 18 bases between. J is TRBJ2-7 and V is TRBV11-2, with D possibly TRBD2 on 5 matching bases. The TCR sequence derives from a man over 45 with Graves' hyperthyroidism. The sequencing sample was made of blood. The CDR3 spells CASSLGRRTQPSYEQYF. DNA for the CDR3: TGTGCCAGCAGCTTGGGCCGGCGGACTCAACCCTCCTACGAGCAGTACTTC.